This T cell receptor (beta chain) was identified in a study of glioma-infiltrating T cells. This clonotype ranks as medium-sized (0.01 to 0.1%). The iRepertoire nested amplicon-rescue multiplex PCR amplified TCR alpha and beta CDR3s from RNA. TCRdb called the multiplex PCR reads again in MiXCR, with one record for every CDR3 protein. Counted here are about 10,000 distinct CDR3 sequences, approximately 58% occurring once; the ten biggest clones make up around 20%. In germline, CDR1 is SGHAT, CDR2 FQNNGV. Trimming took 2 bases from V and 0 from J; bases not matched to a gene: 6. The length of the CDR3 is 17 residues.

V usage is TRBV11-2 and J usage is TRBJ1-4; 7 nucleotides match TRBD1. Input material: glioma tissue, nonneoplastic brain tissue, or PBMCs (not recorded which). The sequence derives from a human donor with low-grade glioma or glioblastoma, undergoing nonglioma brain surgery, or in good health (not recorded which). The CDR3 loop is CASSLYPGGTTNEKLFF. The CDR3 DNA sequence: TGTGCCAGCAGCTTATACCCAGGGGGGACAACTAATGAAAAACTGTTTTTT.